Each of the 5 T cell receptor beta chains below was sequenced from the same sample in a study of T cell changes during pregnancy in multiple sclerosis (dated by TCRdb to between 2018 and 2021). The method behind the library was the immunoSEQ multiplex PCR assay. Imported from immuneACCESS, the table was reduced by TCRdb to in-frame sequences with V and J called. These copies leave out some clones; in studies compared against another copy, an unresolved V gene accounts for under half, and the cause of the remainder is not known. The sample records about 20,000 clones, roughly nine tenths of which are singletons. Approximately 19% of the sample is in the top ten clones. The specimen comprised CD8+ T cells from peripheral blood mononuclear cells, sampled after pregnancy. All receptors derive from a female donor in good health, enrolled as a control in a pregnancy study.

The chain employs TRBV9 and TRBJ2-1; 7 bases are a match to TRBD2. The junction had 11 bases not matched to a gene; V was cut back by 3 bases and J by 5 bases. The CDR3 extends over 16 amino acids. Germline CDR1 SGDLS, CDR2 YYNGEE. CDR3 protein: CASSGGTKTYNNEQFF. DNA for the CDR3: TGTGCCAGCAGCGGCGGGACTAAAACTTACAACAATGAGCAGTTCTTC.

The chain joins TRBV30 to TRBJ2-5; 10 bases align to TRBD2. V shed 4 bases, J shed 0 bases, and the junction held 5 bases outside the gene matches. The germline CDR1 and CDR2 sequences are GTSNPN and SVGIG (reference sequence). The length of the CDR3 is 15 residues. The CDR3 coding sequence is TGTGCCTGGAATCAACTAGCGGGGTACCAAGAGACCCAGTACTTC. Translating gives CAWNQLAGYQETQYF. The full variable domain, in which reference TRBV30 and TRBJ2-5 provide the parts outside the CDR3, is SQTIHQWPATLVQPVGSPLSLECTVEGTSNPNLYWYRQAAGRGLQLLFYSVGIGQISSEVPQNLSASRPQDRQFILSSKKLLLSDSGFYLCAWNQLAGYQETQYFGPGTRLLVL.

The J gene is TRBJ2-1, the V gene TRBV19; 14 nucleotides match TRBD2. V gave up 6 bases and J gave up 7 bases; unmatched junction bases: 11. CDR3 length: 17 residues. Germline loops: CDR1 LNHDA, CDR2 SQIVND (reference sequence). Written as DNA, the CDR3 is TGTGCCAGTAGCTGGACTAGCGGGGGGTTGGGCCGGAATGAGCAGTTCTTC. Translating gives CASSWTSGGLGRNEQFF.

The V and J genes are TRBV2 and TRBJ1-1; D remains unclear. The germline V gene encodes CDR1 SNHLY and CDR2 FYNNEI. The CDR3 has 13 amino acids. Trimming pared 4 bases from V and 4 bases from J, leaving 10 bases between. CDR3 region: CASSAGSGTEAFF. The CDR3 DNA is TGTGCCAGCAGTGCTGGCAGTGGCACTGAAGCTTTCTTT.

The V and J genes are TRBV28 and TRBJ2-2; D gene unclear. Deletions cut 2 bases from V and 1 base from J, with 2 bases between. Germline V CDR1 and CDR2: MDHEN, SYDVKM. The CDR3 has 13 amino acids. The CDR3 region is CASSLLNTGELFF. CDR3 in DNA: TGTGCCAGCAGTTTACTGAACACCGGGGAGCTGTTTTTT.